This TCR beta chain originates from a study of neurological immune-mediated disorders. This clonotype was detected many times. Germline assignment: CDR1 DFQATT and CDR2 SNEGSKA (reference sequence). The CDR3 has 12 residues. The junction had 5 bases not matched to a gene; V was cut back by 6 bases and J by 7 bases. Time point meaning: longitudinal time-point 2. TCRdb processed the 5' RACE reads anew with MiXCR; each CDR3 protein has one entry. The sample lists 50,000 or so distinct CDR3 sequences; around 13% were seen once. Sequencing was performed on PBMCs. This sequence was found in a male donor with HTLV-1-associated myelopathy (HAM/TSP). The chain employs TRBV20-1 and TRBJ1-4; 7 bases agree with TRBD1. CDR3 residues: CSATGAGEKLFF. The CDR3 DNA is TGCAGTGCCACAGGGGCGGGTGAAAAACTGTTTTTT.